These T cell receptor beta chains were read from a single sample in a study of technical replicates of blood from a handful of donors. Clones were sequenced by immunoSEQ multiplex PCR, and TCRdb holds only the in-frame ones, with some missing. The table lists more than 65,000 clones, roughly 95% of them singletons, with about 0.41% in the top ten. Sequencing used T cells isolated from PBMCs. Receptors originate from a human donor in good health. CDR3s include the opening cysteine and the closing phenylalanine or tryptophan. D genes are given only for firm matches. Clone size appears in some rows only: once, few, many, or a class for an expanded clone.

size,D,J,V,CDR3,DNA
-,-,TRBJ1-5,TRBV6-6,CASSSLRGQPQHF,TGTGCCAGCAGTTCCCTTCGGGGGCAGCCCCAGCATTTT
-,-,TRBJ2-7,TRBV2,CASSVDFGEQYF,TGTGCCAGCAGTGTTGATTTCGGCGAGCAGTACTTC
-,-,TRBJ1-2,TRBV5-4,CASSPGLMDSIYGYTF,TGTGCCAGCAGCCCCGGACTTATGGACAGCATCTATGGCTACACCTTC
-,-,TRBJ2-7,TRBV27,CASSYIAAYEQYF,TGTGCCAGCAGTTATATCGCGGCTTACGAGCAGTACTTC
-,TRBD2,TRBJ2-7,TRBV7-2,CASSLESSGSSAQYF,TGTGCCAGCAGCTTAGAGTCTAGCGGGAGCTCCGCGCAGTACTTC
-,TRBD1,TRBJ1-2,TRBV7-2,CASSTGQGARGYTF,TGTGCCAGCAGCACGGGCCAGGGGGCGAGGGGCTACACCTTC
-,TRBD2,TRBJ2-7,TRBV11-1,CASSRSVLAGYEQYF,TGTGCCAGCAGCCGCTCGGTTCTAGCGGGATACGAGCAGTACTTC
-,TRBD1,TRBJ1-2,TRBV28,CATQTGALYGYTF,TGTGCCACCCAGACAGGGGCTCTCTATGGCTACACCTTC
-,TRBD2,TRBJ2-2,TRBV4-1,CASSQGNSGRAGTGELFF,TGCGCCAGCAGCCAGGGGAATAGCGGGAGGGCCGGTACCGGGGAGCTGTTTTTT
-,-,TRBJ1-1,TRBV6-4,CASSDSRETEAFF,TGTGCCAGCAGTGACTCGAGGGAAACTGAAGCTTTCTTT
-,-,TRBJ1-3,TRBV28,CASSLYSRGPGNTIYF,TGTGCCAGCAGTCTTTACTCCAGGGGTCCGGGAAACACCATATATTTT
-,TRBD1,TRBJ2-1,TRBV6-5,CASSYSLGTVYNEQFF,TGTGCCAGCAGTTACTCACTCGGGACAGTCTACAATGAGCAGTTCTTC
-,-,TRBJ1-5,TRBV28,CASSPIRQFHQPQHF,TGTGCCAGCAGTCCCATTAGACAGTTCCATCAGCCCCAGCATTTT
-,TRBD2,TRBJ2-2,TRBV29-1,CSVRTSYTGELFF,TGCAGCGTAAGGACTAGCTACACCGGGGAGCTGTTTTTT
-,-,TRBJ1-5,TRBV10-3,CAISDSQGYQPQHF,TGTGCCATCAGTGACTCACAGGGTTATCAGCCCCAGCATTTT
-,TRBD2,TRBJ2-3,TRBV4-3,CASSQDQREINTQYF,TGCGCCAGCAGCCAAGATCAGCGGGAGATTAATACGCAGTATTTT
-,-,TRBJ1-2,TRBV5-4,CASSLMRGDGYTF,TGTGCCAGCAGCTTGATGCGGGGCGATGGCTACACCTTC
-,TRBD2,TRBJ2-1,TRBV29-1,CSVKTSGSGKGNEQFF,TGCAGCGTCAAGACTAGCGGGAGTGGTAAGGGCAATGAGCAGTTCTTC
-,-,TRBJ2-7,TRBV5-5,CASSWGGNYEQYF,TGTGCCAGCAGCTGGGGCGGAAACTACGAGCAGTACTTC
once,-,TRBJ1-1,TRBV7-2,CASSLVGRNEAFF,TGTGCCAGCAGCTTAGTGGGCAGAAATGAAGCTTTCTTT
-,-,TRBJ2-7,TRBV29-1,CSVGLADTYEQYF,TGCAGCGTTGGGTTAGCGGACACCTACGAGCAGTACTTC
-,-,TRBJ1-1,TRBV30,CAWSRRGGLGTEAFF,TGTGCCTGGAGTCGTCGGGGAGGGCTCGGAACTGAAGCTTTCTTT
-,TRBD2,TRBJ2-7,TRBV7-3,CASSSAGGPYEQYF,TGTGCCAGCAGCTCAGCGGGAGGCCCCTACGAGCAGTACTTC
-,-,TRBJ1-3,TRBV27,CASSLSGGTGNTIYF,TGTGCCAGCAGTTTATCAGGGGGAACTGGAAACACCATATATTTT
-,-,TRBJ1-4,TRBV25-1,CASSEWSGREKLFF,TGTGCCAGCAGTGAATGGTCAGGGCGCGAAAAACTGTTTTTT
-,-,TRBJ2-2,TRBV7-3,CASSAEPGDTGELFF,TGTGCCAGCAGCGCGGAGCCCGGAGACACCGGGGAGCTGTTTTTT
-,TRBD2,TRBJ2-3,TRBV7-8,CASSLQAGGGTDTQYF,TGTGCCAGCAGCTTACAAGCGGGAGGGGGCACAGATACGCAGTATTTT
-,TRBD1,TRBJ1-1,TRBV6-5,CASNPSGGSAEAFF,TGTGCCAGCAATCCTTCAGGGGGTTCGGCTGAAGCTTTCTTT
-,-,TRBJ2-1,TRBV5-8,CASSLESTGYNEQFF,TGTGCCAGCAGCTTGGAGTCAACTGGTTACAATGAGCAGTTCTTC
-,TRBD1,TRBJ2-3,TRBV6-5,CASRQGADTQYF,TGTGCCAGCAGACAGGGGGCAGATACGCAGTATTTT
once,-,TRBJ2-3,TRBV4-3,CASSQALAGTDTQYF,TGCGCCAGCAGCCAAGCTTTGGCGGGGACAGATACGCAGTATTTT
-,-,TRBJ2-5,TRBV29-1,CSVEGLTGAETQYF,TGCAGCGTTGAAGGACTAACGGGTGCGGAGACCCAGTACTTC
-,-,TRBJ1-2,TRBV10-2,CASSEGRQAIYTYGYTF,TGCGCCAGCAGTGAGGGTCGGCAGGCAATTTATACCTATGGCTACACCTTC
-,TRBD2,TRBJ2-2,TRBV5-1,CASSASAGGVTGELFF,TGCGCCAGCAGCGCCTCAGCGGGAGGGGTCACCGGGGAGCTGTTTTTT
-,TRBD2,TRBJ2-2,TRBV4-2,CASSQRIQREGPVNTGELFF,TGTGCCAGCAGCCAAAGGATCCAGCGGGAGGGCCCCGTGAACACCGGGGAGCTGTTTTTT
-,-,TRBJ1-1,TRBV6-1,CASRWEFTEAFF,TGTGCCAGCAGATGGGAGTTCACTGAAGCTTTCTTT
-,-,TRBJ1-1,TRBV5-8,CASRLETADTEAFF,TGTGCCAGCAGATTGGAAACAGCAGACACTGAAGCTTTCTTT
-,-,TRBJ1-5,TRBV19,CASSRGRNSNQPQHF,TGTGCCAGTAGCCGGGGTAGGAATAGCAATCAGCCCCAGCATTTT
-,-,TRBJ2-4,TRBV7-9,CASSFEVIQYF,TGTGCCAGCTCATTCGAGGTTATTCAGTACTTC
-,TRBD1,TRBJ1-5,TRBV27,CASSLSRGDQPQHF,TGTGCCAGCAGTTTATCCAGGGGGGATCAGCCCCAGCATTTT
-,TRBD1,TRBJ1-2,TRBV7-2,CASSWTGGNGYTF,TGTGCCAGCAGCTGGACAGGGGGAAATGGCTACACCTTC
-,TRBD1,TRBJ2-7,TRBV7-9,CASGDSSYEQYF,TGTGCCAGTGGGGACAGCTCCTACGAGCAGTACTTC
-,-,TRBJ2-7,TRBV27,CASSPRGGADEQYF,TGTGCCAGCAGTCCGAGAGGGGGGGCCGACGAGCAGTACTTC
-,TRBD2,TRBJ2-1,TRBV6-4,CASSPGTSGRAPGEQFF,TGTGCCAGCAGTCCGGGGACTAGCGGGAGGGCTCCCGGCGAGCAGTTCTTC
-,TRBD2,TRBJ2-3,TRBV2,CASMGLAGGDTQYF,TGTGCCAGCATGGGGTTAGCGGGAGGAGATACGCAGTATTTT
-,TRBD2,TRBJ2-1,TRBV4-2,CASSQVEAGASYEQFF,TGTGCCAGCAGCCAAGTGGAAGCGGGGGCCTCCTATGAGCAGTTCTTC
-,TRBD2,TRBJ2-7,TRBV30,CAWSVSYSGSLYEQYF,TGTGCCTGGAGTGTATCATATAGCGGGAGTCTCTACGAGCAGTACTTC